These 27 T cell receptor beta chains originate from one sample sequenced in a study of blood T cells in healthy people across ages (dated by TCRdb to the mid-2010s). The library was built by means of 5' RACE. This sample was sequenced with an Illumina HiSeq 2500. The second PCR ran for roughly 7 to 12 cycles and used a J-beta primer mix along with a sample-barcoded 5' primer. Through fastp at Q25 and MiXCR, TCRdb rebuilt clones from the public reads, retaining in-frame beta chains. Each entry is one CDR3 protein sequence, shown with its most common DNA and genes. The sample includes 700,000 to 1,000,000 distinct CDR3 sequences, with 40% to 50% observed a single time. Around 18% of the sample is in the top ten clones. The material sequenced was blood. The receptors come from a man between 60 and 70 years old in good health.

The V gene is TRBV6-5, the J gene TRBJ2-1; 9 bases align to TRBD1. V was pared by 6 bases and J by 4 bases, with 7 bases of the junction left unmatched. The CDR3 length is 15 residues. Germline V lookup: CDR1 MNHEY, CDR2 SVGAGI. The CDR3 coding sequence is TGTGCCAGCAGAGCCGGGACAGGGACATACAATGAGCAGTTCTTC. This translates into CASRAGTGTYNEQFF.

The CDR3 spells CASSPSNTGGGNEKLFF. CDR3 DNA sequence: TGTGCCAGCAGCCCCAGCAATACAGGAGGAGGGAATGAAAAACTGTTTTTT. The chain uses TRBV7-9 and TRBJ1-4; D possibly corresponds to TRBD1 (5 bases). Germline V CDR1 and CDR2: SEHNR, FQNEAQ (reference sequence). V lost 5 bases to trimming and J lost 5 bases, with 21 bases between them. This CDR3 spans 17 amino acids.

The chain links TRBV5-8 to TRBJ2-5; 7 bases match TRBD1. The tail of the sequence fits TRBJ2-7 better, so the J call may be wrong. CDR3 length: 13 residues. Germline CDR1 is SGHTS and CDR2 is YDEGEE. CDR3 residues: CASTRQGRHEQYF. The CDR3 region has the DNA TGTGCCAGCACCCGACAGGGTCGGCACGAGCAGTACTTC.

The V gene is TRBV13, the J gene TRBJ2-1; TRBD2 is a possible D gene (7 bases). The germline CDR1 and CDR2 sequences are PRHDT and FYEKMQ (reference sequence). Trimming removed 3 bases from V and 4 bases from J, with 13 bases in between. The CDR3 loop spans 15 amino acids. CDR3 DNA: TGTGCCAGCAGCTTTAGGGAGGGGGGGTACAATGAGCAGTTCTTC. Amino acids: CASSFREGGYNEQFF.

This chain joins TRBV5-1 and TRBJ1-4; D remains unclear. Germline CDR1 and CDR2: SGHRS and YFSETQ. Trimming left V 4 bases short and J 8 bases short, with 15 bases between. This CDR3 comprises 14 residues. CDR3 sequence reads: CASSPDPSGEKLFF. CDR3 bases: TGCGCCAGCAGCCCTGACCCCTCGGGGGAAAAACTGTTTTTT.

V and J are TRBV11-1 and TRBJ2-7, with no clear D. The CDR3 length is 12 residues. Trimming left V 2 bases short and J 5 bases short, with 7 bases between. Per germline, CDR1 SGHAT and CDR2 FQDESV (reference sequence). CDR3 protein: CASSLPRDEQYF. DNA of the CDR3: TGTGCCAGCAGCTTACCACGAGACGAGCAGTACTTC.

The V call is TRBV3-1, the J call TRBJ2-3; D gene uncertain. Germline-derived CDR1 and CDR2 are LGHDT and YNNKEL (reference sequence). V lost 0 bases and J lost 1, with 5 bases in between. The CDR3 extends over 14 amino acids. CDR3 loop: CASSQEPCTDTQYF. The CDR3 DNA reads as TGTGCCAGCAGCCAAGAACCCTGCACAGATACGCAGTATTTT.

The chain is built from TRBV7-9 and TRBJ2-2; possibly TRBD2 for D (7 bases). Germline-derived CDR1 and CDR2 are SEHNR and FQNEAQ (reference sequence). V lost 5 bases and J lost 3, with 19 bases in between. This CDR3 contains 17 residues. This chain's CDR3 is CASSKPSGGGYTGELFF. The CDR3 coding sequence is TGTGCCAGCAGCAAACCTAGTGGCGGGGGCTACACCGGGGAGCTGTTTTTT.

The V call is TRBV14, the J call TRBJ1-1; 8 nucleotides line up with TRBD1. The CDR3 loop spans 12 amino acids. Trimming at V came to 4 bases and at J to 7 bases, leaving 2 bases not matched to a gene. The germline CDR1 and CDR2 sequences are SGHDN and FVKESK. This chain's CDR3 is CASSRTGSEAFF. The CDR3 nucleotides read TGTGCCAGCAGCCGGACAGGGAGTGAAGCTTTCTTT.

The sample holds one count of this clonotype. The chain is built from TRBV6-5 and TRBJ1-6, with D possibly being TRBD1 (5 bases). CDR1 MNHEY and CDR2 SVGAGI come from the germline V gene. Trimming shortened V by 7 bases and J by 5 bases, and 15 bases separated the two germline ends. The CDR3 runs 15 residues. Written as DNA, the CDR3 is TGTGCCAGCATGCGGGGCGCCAACCATAATTCACCCCTCCACTTT. It codes for CASMRGANHNSPLHF.

V is TRBV5-1 and J is TRBJ2-3; tentatively, D is TRBD2 (7 bases). V dropped 6 bases and J dropped 3 bases, with 20 bases sitting between them. Germline CDR1 is SGHRS and CDR2 is YFSETQ. CDR3 size: 16 residues. For the CDR3, the DNA is TGCGCCAGCAAGACCCGCGGGGGCCCCAATACAGATACGCAGTATTTT. This sequence encodes CASKTRGGPNTDTQYF. Filled out from reference TRBV5-1 and TRBJ2-3, the complete variable domain reads KAGVTQTPRYLIKTRGQQVTLSCSPISGHRSVSWYQQTPGQGLQFLFEYFSETQRNKGNFPGRFSGRQFSNSRSEMNVSTLELGDSALYLCASKTRGGPNTDTQYFGPGTRLTVL.

This rearrangement joins TRBV6-6 to TRBJ2-7, with TRBD1 matching 9 bases. Germline CDR1 and CDR2: MNHNY and SVGAGI (reference sequence). CDR3 length: 16 amino acids. Germline trimming cut 0 bases from V and 1 base from J; bases unmatched to any gene: 4. The chain's CDR3 is CASSYSPGQGSYEQYF. CDR3 DNA: TGTGCCAGCAGTTACTCGCCAGGACAGGGGTCCTACGAGCAGTACTTC.

In this sample, this clonotype turned up a few times. This sequence joins TRBV12-3 or TRBV12-4 and TRBJ2-7; D might be TRBD1 (5 bases). Trimming took off 6 bases at V and 5 bases at J, with 11 bases between the two ends. CDR3 length: 12 residues. The CDR3 region has the DNA TGTGCCAGCAGATCCAGGGTCCACGAGCAGTACTTC. This sequence encodes CASRSRVHEQYF.

This clonotype was picked up one time. The V gene is TRBV25-1, the J gene TRBJ1-1; tentative D call: TRBD1 (5 bases). Germline lookup yields CDR1 MGHDK and CDR2 SYGVNS. The CDR3 spans 13 residues. V was pared by 5 bases and J by 4 bases, with 11 bases between. In nucleotides, the CDR3 is TGTGCCAGCAGTCTCTGGGGGACCACTGAAGCTTTCTTT. Its protein product is CASSLWGTTEAFF.

The table lists this clonotype with a few counts. The chain recombines TRBV7-2 with TRBJ2-5, with 7 bases lining up with TRBD2. V lost 6 bases to trimming and J lost 5 bases; unmatched junction nucleotides: 9. This CDR3 spans 14 amino acids. Germline V gene sequence: CDR1 SGHTA, CDR2 FQGNSA. CDR3: CASSPAGDWETQYF. The CDR3 DNA is TGTGCCAGCAGTCCCGCGGGGGACTGGGAGACCCAGTACTTC.

This chain connects TRBV5-1 to TRBJ2-1; 8 nucleotides line up with TRBD2. In germline, CDR1 is SGHRS, CDR2 YFSETQ. J gave up 1 base and V 1 base, and 4 bases lay outside the gene matches. The CDR3 length is 16 residues. CDR3 protein: CASSLSSGVSYNEQFF. DNA for the CDR3: TGCGCCAGCAGCTTGAGTAGCGGGGTGTCCTACAATGAGCAGTTCTTC.

The chain couples TRBV7-2 to TRBJ2-5; no clear D gene. CDR3 length: 15 residues. The V end was cut by 0 bases, the J end by 4 bases, with 12 bases between. Per germline, CDR1 SGHTA and CDR2 FQGNSA. CDR3 sequence reads: CASSLAGVDRETQYF. The CDR3 coding sequence is TGTGCCAGCAGCTTAGCTGGGGTTGATCGAGAGACCCAGTACTTC.

The chain employs TRBV6-2 or TRBV6-3 and TRBJ2-6; D might be TRBD1 (5 bases). Trimming shortened V by 2 bases and J by 0 bases, and 20 bases separated the two germline ends. Per germline, CDR1 MNHEY and CDR2 SVGEGT. The CDR3 is 20 residues long. For the CDR3, the DNA is TGTGCCAGCAGTTACGTACCAGGGAAAATGGGGTCCTCTGGGGCCAACGTCCTGACTTTC. Residues: CASSYVPGKMGSSGANVLTF.

This clonotype was observed a few times. The chain joins TRBV15 to TRBJ2-5, with D possibly matching TRBD2 (6 bases). Trimming removed 4 bases at V and 3 bases at J, with 12 bases between. There are 14 residues in the CDR3. CDR1 and CDR2 (germline): LNHNV, YYDKDF (reference sequence). CDR3 region: CATSMRGIEETQYF. The DNA of the CDR3 is TGTGCCACCAGCATGCGGGGAATAGAAGAGACCCAGTACTTC.

The chain combines TRBV3-1 with TRBJ1-2; 7 bases agree with TRBD1. The J segment lost 8 bases and the V segment lost 5 bases, leaving 11 bases of the junction unmatched. Germline V gene lookup returns CDR1 LGHDT and CDR2 YNNKEL (reference sequence). The CDR3 consists of 14 residues. This chain's CDR3 is CASSEVQGRGGYTF. As DNA, the CDR3 is TGTGCCAGCAGCGAAGTACAGGGGAGAGGGGGCTACACCTTC.

CDR3 DNA: TGTGCCAGCAGTTTACCACATCCCGTGGGAGAGCAGTACTTC. Amino acid sequence: CASSLPHPVGEQYF. The chain carries TRBV28 and TRBJ2-4; maybe TRBD2 (5 bases). Germline lookup yields CDR1 MDHEN and CDR2 SYDVKM. V shed 2 bases and J shed 13 bases, with 18 bases lying between them. This CDR3 is built from 14 residues. The entire variable domain, with the rest obtained from reference TRBV28 and TRBJ2-4, is as follows: DVKVTQSSRYLVKRTGEKVFLECVQDMDHENMFWYRQDPGLGLRLIYFSYDVKMKEKGDIPEGYSVSREKKERFSLILESASTNQTSMYLCASSLPHPVGEQYFGAGTRLSVL.

This clonotype was counted between two and nine times. The rearrangement uses TRBV2 and TRBJ2-4; D possibly corresponds to TRBD2 (6 bases). Germline V lookup: CDR1 SNHLY, CDR2 FYNNEI. Deletions cut 7 bases from V and 1 base from J, with 17 bases between. The CDR3 runs 16 residues. Here the CDR3 reads CASMTGLTMAKNIQYF. In nucleotides, the CDR3 is TGTGCCAGCATGACGGGACTGACAATGGCCAAAAACATTCAGTACTTC.

V and J are TRBV11-2 and TRBJ1-4; no definite D call. Trimming took 3 bases from V and 1 from J, leaving 12 bases between them. Germline-derived CDR1 and CDR2 are SGHAT and FQNNGV. The CDR3 is made up of 16 amino acids. The CDR3 DNA reads as TGTGCCAGCAGCTTTAGGCTTGCTAGAACTAATGAAAAACTGTTTTTT. Translated, it gives CASSFRLARTNEKLFF.

This chain connects TRBV6-1 to TRBJ1-6; 8 nucleotides match TRBD1. Germline V CDR1 and CDR2: MNHNS, SASEGT. The junction had 6 bases not matched to a gene; V was cut back by 8 bases and J by 6 bases. The CDR3 has 14 residues. The CDR3 DNA reads as TGTGCCAGCCGGGCGGGACAGGTTAATTCACCCCTCCACTTT. It yields the protein CASRAGQVNSPLHF.

CDR3 in amino acids: CASSQHRGTEAFF. Written as DNA, the CDR3 is TGCGCCAGCAGCCAACACAGGGGCACTGAAGCTTTCTTT. The chain uses TRBV4-3 and TRBJ1-1, with TRBD1 matching 7 bases. Germline lookup yields CDR1 LGHNA and CDR2 YSLEER. J was trimmed by 4 bases and V by 2 bases; bases with no gene match: 1. The CDR3 totals 13 residues.

The chain is built from TRBV14 and TRBJ1-1; unclear D gene. CDR1 SGHDN and CDR2 FVKESK come from the germline V gene. This CDR3 is built from 14 residues. Deletions cut 1 base from V and 3 bases from J, with 9 bases between. The DNA for the CDR3 is TGTGCCAGCAGCCAAGCGGGGAGTTACACTGAAGCTTTCTTT. It is translated as CASSQAGSYTEAFF.

The table lists this clonotype with a few counts. The J gene is TRBJ2-3, the V gene TRBV7-2, with TRBD2 matching over 11 bases. This CDR3 comprises 15 residues. Germline CDR1 SGHTA, CDR2 FQGNSA. Unmatched junction bases numbered 4, after V lost 5 bases and J lost 3 bases. The DNA of the CDR3 is TGTGCCAGCAGCCCCCGACTAGCGGGGACAGATACGCAGTATTTT. This gives the protein CASSPRLAGTDTQYF.